This section outlines one T cell receptor beta chain sequence together with its context. Its antigen remains unknown. The data originate from a study of Ad26.COV2.S vaccination and SARS-CoV-2 variants. Overall study findings and caveats: Reported findings describe substantial breadth in spike-specific CD8+ and CD4+ T cell responses following vaccination. Participants in the vaccine arm had higher spike-specific TCR breadth; placebo recipients had lower. Possibly, TCR breadth and depth analyses underestimated total T cell responses.

Germline-derived CDR1 and CDR2 are LGHNA and YSLEER. The CDR3 has 12 amino acids. Trimming removed 1 base from V and 1 base from J, with 1 base in between. Repertoires were generated with immunoSEQ multiplex PCR, while TCRdb's copy carries only in-frame clones and drops some. This table has 300,000 to 400,000 clones, about 90% appearing once. The clonotype comes from a human donor who had recovered from COVID-19. This sequence joins TRBV4-3 and TRBJ1-1; no clear D gene. The input for sequencing was peripheral blood, taken after recovery from COVID-19. CDR3: CASSQGNTEAFF. As DNA, the CDR3 is TGCGCCAGCAGCCAAGGGAACACTGAAGCTTTCTTT.